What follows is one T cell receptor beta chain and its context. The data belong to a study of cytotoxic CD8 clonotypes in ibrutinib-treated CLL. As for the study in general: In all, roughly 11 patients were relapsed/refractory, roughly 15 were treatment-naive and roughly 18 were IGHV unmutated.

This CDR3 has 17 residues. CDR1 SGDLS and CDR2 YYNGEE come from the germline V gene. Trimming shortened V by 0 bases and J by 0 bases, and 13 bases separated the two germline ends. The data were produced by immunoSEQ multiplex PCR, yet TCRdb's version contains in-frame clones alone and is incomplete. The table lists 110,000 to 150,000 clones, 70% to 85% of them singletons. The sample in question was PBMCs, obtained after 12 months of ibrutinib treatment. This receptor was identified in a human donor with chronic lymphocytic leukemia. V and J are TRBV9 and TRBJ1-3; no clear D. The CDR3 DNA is TGTGCCAGCAGCGTAGTCCCAGACACGAGCTCTGGAAACACCATATATTTT. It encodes CASSVVPDTSSGNTIYF. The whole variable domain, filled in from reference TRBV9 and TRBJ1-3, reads DSGVTQTPKHLITATGQRVTLRCSPRSGDLSVYWYQQSLDQGLQFLIQYYNGEERAKGNILERFSAQQFPDLHSELNLSSLELGDSALYFCASSVVPDTSSGNTIYFGEGSWLTVV.